This TCR beta chain was captured in a study of blood T cell repertoires in COVID-19. In the study overall: From T cells, B-cell-depleted T cells, or PBMCs came the material, which was cDNA or gDNA.

Per the study methods: Amplifying reference gene primers gave estimates of nucleated cell counts. TCRdb's copy holds only in-frame clones and misses some; the assay was immunoSEQ multiplex PCR. That table supplies the V and J calls and clone size; D and trimming were determined from the DNA. Here the sample spans around 140,000 clones, 70% to 85% being singletons. CDR3 length: 13 residues. Trimming shortened V by 7 bases and J by 5 bases, and 15 bases separated the two germline ends. Germline V gives CDR1 SNHLY, CDR2 FYNNEI. V usage is TRBV2 and J usage is TRBJ2-7; maybe TRBD2 (6 bases). The sequenced sample consisted of peripheral blood. The source of this sequence is a woman at least 80 years old with acute or convalescent COVID-19. The CDR3 nucleotides read TGTGCCAGCAAACGAAAACGGGAGCACGAGCAGTACTTC. It translates to CASKRKREHEQYF.